These 7 T cell receptor beta chains originate from one sample sequenced in a study of blood T cell repertoires in COVID-19. The table came from immunoSEQ multiplex PCR; TCRdb's copy has only in-frame clones and leaves some out. The sample carries some 220,000 clones, about 81% recorded once. Sequencing input: peripheral blood. The receptors come from a woman aged 70-85 years with COVID-19, enrolled during active disease.

This clone was recorded a few times. J is TRBJ1-5 and V is TRBV20-1, with D perhaps TRBD1 (5 bases). The CDR3 contains 11 residues. CDR1 and CDR2 from the germline V gene are DFQATT and SNEGSKA (reference sequence). DNA of the CDR3: TGCACTGAAGGGGCAGTCCAGCCCCAGCATTTT. It codes for CTEGAVQPQHF.

The CDR3 coding sequence is TGCGCCAGCAGCTTCTCTACCCCCTACTCTGGAAACACCATATATTTT. Amino acid sequence: CASSFSTPYSGNTIYF. The V call is TRBV5-1, the J call TRBJ1-3, with D hard to call. This CDR3 has 16 amino acids. Germline-derived CDR1 and CDR2 are SGHRS and YFSETQ. The V end was cut by 2 bases, the J end by 0 bases, with 12 bases between.

The chain combines TRBV4-1 with TRBJ1-1, with TRBD1 matching over 7 bases. This CDR3 contains 14 residues. The germline CDR1 and CDR2 sequences are MGHRA and YSYEKL. Germline trimming cut 8 bases from V and 1 base from J; bases unmatched to any gene: 7. CDR3 loop: CASRGQLKNTEAFF. The CDR3 nucleotides read TGCGCCAGCCGGGGACAGCTCAAGAACACTGAAGCTTTCTTT.

This clone was seen a handful of times. This chain joins TRBV5-4 and TRBJ2-7; no clear D gene. This CDR3 region has 12 residues. CDR1 is SGHNT, CDR2 YYREEE, per germline (reference sequence). V lost 1 base, J lost 1 base, and 3 bases lay in between. The CDR3 region has the DNA TGTGCCAGCAGCTTGCGGTCCTACGAGCAGTACTTC. Translation: CASSLRSYEQYF.

J is TRBJ1-3 and V is TRBV5-4; tentative D call: TRBD1 (5 bases). The V end lost 3 bases, the J end lost 0 bases, and 16 bases lay between the germline ends. Germline values: CDR1 SGHNT, CDR2 YYREEE (reference sequence). This CDR3 has 17 residues. The CDR3 loop is CASSSPGGGSSGNTIYF. CDR3 DNA: TGTGCCAGCAGCTCACCTGGCGGGGGGTCCTCTGGAAACACCATATATTTT.

The rearrangement joins TRBV18 to TRBJ2-5; 10 bases are shared with TRBD1. Germline V gene lookup returns CDR1 KGHSH and CDR2 LQKENI. This CDR3 has 15 residues. V trimming: 0 bases; J trimming: 6 bases; junction bases outside the gene matches: 4. CDR3 coding DNA: TGTGCCAGCTCACCACCGGAGACAGGGGGCAAGACCCAGTACTTC. It yields the protein CASSPPETGGKTQYF.

This clone has a handful of counts. The CDR3 DNA is TGTGCCAGTAGTACGGGACAGGGGAGGATTGAATCCACTGAAGCTTTCTTT. This gives the protein CASSTGQGRIESTEAFF. The chain joins TRBV19 to TRBJ1-1, with 10 bases identical to TRBD1. The V gene end was trimmed by 4 bases and the J gene end by 4 bases; junction bases not matched to a gene: 12. The CDR3 is 17 amino acids. The V gene's germline CDR1 is LNHDA and CDR2 SQIVND (reference sequence).